This is a list of T cell receptor beta chains from one sample in a study of blood T cell repertoires in COVID-19. Generated by immunoSEQ multiplex PCR, the TCRdb table keeps only in-frame clones and is missing some. The sample records 19,000 or so clones, about 88% being singletons. Sample: peripheral blood. The source of these receptors is a man in his sixties or seventies with acute or convalescent COVID-19. Each CDR3 is given with its conserved first and last residue. D genes are given only for firm matches. For some rows the clone size is stated as once, few or many, or as a class when expanded; others skip it.

TRBD1 TRBJ2-1 TRBV11-3 - CASSLAGTGAASGSNEQFF TGTGCCAGCAGCTTGGCCGGGACAGGGGCTGCTAGCGGGTCCAATGAGCAGTTCTTC
TRBD1 TRBJ1-1 TRBV9 few CASSAGQGTEAFF TGTGCCAGCAGCGCTGGACAGGGCACTGAAGCTTTCTTT
TRBD1 TRBJ2-5 TRBV5-4 - CASSPDRVSQETQYF TGTGCCAGCAGCCCGGACAGGGTGTCCCAAGAGACCCAGTACTTC
- TRBJ2-7 TRBV4-1 - CASSQAGITTYEQYF TGCGCCAGCAGCCAGGCCGGGATTACAACCTACGAGCAGTACTTC
TRBD1 TRBJ1-1 TRBV7-3 - CASSWTGDTEAFF TGTGCCAGCAGCTGGACAGGGGACACTGAAGCTTTCTTT
TRBD1 TRBJ1-2 TRBV27 - CATQGQNNYGYTF TGTGCCACCCAGGGACAGAACAACTATGGCTACACCTTC
TRBD1 TRBJ1-1 TRBV5-1 - CASSFPGQPNTEAFF TGCGCCAGCAGCTTTCCGGGACAGCCGAACACTGAAGCTTTCTTT
- TRBJ2-1 TRBV4-3 - CASSQVAGTYNEQFF TGCGCCAGCAGCCAAGTGGCAGGGACCTACAATGAGCAGTTCTTC
TRBD2 TRBJ2-7 TRBV2 - CASRFSGERGSSYEQYF TGTGCCAGCAGATTCTCTGGCGAGCGGGGGAGCTCCTACGAGCAGTACTTC
TRBD2 TRBJ2-7 TRBV3-1/TRBV3-2 - CASESGLAGNYEQYF TGTGCCAGCGAGTCGGGACTAGCGGGGAACTACGAGCAGTACTTC